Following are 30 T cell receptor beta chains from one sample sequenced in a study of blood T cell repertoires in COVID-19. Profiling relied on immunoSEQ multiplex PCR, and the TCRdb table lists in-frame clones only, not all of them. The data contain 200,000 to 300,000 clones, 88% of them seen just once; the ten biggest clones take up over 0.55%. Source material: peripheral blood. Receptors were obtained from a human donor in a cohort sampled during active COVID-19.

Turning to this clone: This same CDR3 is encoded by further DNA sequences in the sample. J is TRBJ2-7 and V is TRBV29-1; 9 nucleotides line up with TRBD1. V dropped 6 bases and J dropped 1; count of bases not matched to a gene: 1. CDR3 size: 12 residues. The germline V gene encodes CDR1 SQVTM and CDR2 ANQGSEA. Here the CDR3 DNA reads TGCAGCGTCGGACAGGGGTCCTACGAGCAGTACTTC. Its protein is CSVGQGSYEQYF.

CDR3 DNA: TGTGCCAGCACCCCCCCGGGGGCTGGACAGGGGATGGGGTATGGCTACACCTTC. Its protein product is CASTPPGAGQGMGYGYTF. J is TRBJ1-2 and V is TRBV28; 9 bases are a match to TRBD1. The CDR3 has 18 residues. V shed 7 bases and J 5 bases; nucleotides not matched to a gene: 20. Germline V gene data show CDR1 as MDHEN and CDR2 as SYDVKM.

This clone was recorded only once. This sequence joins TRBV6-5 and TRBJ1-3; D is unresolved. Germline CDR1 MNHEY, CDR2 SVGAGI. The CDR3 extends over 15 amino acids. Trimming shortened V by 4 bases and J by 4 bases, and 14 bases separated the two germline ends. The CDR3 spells CASSSSSWAGNTIYF. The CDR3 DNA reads TGTGCCAGCAGTTCCTCTTCCTGGGCCGGAAACACCATATATTTT.

Written as DNA, the CDR3 is TGTGCCAGTAGTATCTCCCGGACACAAGATAATTCACCCCTCCACTTT. The encoded protein is CASSISRTQDNSPLHF. This chain connects TRBV19 to TRBJ1-6; a possible D gene is TRBD1 (5 bases). The CDR3 loop spans 16 amino acids. Per germline, CDR1 LNHDA and CDR2 SQIVND (reference sequence). V was shortened by 3 bases and J by 5 bases, with 14 bases between the two germline ends.

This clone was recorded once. This CDR3 reads CASSTRRGTGGVPYF. In DNA, the CDR3 is TGTGCCAGTAGTACCAGGAGGGGGACAGGGGGCGTTCCGTACTTC. V is TRBV19 and J is TRBJ2-7; 12 positions match TRBD1. Germline values: CDR1 LNHDA, CDR2 SQIVND (reference sequence). This CDR3 is built from 15 residues. V was clipped by 4 bases and J by 12 bases; unmatched bases: 13.

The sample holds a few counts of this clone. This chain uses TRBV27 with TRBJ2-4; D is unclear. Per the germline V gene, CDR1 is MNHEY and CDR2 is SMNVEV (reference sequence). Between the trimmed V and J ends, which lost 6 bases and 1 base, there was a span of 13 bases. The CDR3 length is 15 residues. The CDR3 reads CASSTPQSAKNIQYF. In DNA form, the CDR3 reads TGTGCCAGCAGCACCCCCCAGTCGGCCAAAAACATTCAGTACTTC.

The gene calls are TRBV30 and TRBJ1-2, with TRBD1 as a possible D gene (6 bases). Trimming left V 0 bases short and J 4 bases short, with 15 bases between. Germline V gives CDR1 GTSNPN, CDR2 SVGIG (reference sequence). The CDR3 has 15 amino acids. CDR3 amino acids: CAWSVGGASFYGYTF. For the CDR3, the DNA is TGTGCCTGGAGTGTCGGGGGGGCGTCGTTCTATGGCTACACCTTC.

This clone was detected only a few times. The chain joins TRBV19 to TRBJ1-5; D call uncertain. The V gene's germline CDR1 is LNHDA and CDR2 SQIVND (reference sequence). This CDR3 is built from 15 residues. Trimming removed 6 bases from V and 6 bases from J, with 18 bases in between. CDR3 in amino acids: CASRTATESLQPQHF. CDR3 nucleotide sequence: TGTGCCAGTAGAACTGCTACAGAATCCCTTCAGCCCCAGCATTTT.

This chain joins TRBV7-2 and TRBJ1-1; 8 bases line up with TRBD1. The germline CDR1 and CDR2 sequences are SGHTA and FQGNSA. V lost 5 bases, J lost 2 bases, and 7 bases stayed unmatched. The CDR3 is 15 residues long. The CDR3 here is CASSIVTGANTEAFF. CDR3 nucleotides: TGTGCCAGCAGCATAGTGACAGGGGCTAACACTGAAGCTTTCTTT.

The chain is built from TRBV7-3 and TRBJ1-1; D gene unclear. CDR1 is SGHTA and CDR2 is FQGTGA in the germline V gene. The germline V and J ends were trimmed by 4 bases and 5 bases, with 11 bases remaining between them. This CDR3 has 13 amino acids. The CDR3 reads CASSSGGWTEAFF. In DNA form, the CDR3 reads TGTGCCAGCAGCTCGGGAGGCTGGACTGAAGCTTTCTTT.

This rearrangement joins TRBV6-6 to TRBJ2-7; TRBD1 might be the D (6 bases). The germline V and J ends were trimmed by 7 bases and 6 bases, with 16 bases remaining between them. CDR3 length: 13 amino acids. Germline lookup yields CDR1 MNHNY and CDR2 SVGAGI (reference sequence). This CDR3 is CASTGTSLGEQYF. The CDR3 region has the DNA TGTGCCAGCACAGGGACATCGCTCGGCGAGCAGTACTTC.

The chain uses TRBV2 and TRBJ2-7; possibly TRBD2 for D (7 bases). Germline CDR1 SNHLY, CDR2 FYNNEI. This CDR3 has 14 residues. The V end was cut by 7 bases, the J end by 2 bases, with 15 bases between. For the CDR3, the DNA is TGTGCCAGCAATGCGGGGGCGCTAGCCTACGAGCAGTACTTC. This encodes CASNAGALAYEQYF.

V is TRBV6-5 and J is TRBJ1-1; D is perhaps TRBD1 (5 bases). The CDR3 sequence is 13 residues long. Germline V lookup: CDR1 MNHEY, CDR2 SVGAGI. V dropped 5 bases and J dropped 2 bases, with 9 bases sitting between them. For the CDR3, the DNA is TGTGCCAGCAGTCGACAGAGTAACACTGAAGCTTTCTTT. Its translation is CASSRQSNTEAFF.

The CDR3 protein is CASSIGTSGTYEQYF. CDR3 in DNA: TGTGCCAGCAGCATAGGGACTAGCGGGACCTACGAGCAGTACTTC. The V call is TRBV9, the J call TRBJ2-7; 13 nucleotides line up with TRBD2. J was trimmed by 2 bases and V by 4 bases; bases with no gene match: 3. Germline V lookup: CDR1 SGDLS, CDR2 YYNGEE. The CDR3 covers 15 residues.

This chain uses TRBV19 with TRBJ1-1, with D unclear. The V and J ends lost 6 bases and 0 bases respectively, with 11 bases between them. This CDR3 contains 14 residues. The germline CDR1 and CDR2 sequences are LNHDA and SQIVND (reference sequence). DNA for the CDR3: TGTGCCAGTAGCGGGTTTTGGATGAACACTGAAGCTTTCTTT. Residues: CASSGFWMNTEAFF.

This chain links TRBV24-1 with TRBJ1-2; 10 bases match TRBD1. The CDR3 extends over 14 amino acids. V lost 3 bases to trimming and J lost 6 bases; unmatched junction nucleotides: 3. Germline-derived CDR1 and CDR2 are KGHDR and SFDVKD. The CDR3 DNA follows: TGTGCCACCAGTGATCCCGGGACAGGGGATGGCTACACCTTC. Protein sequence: CATSDPGTGDGYTF.

CDR3 sequence: CASSNSDRALAKNIQYF. The CDR3, as DNA: TGTGCCAGTAGTAACTCGGACAGAGCCCTAGCCAAAAACATTCAGTACTTC. J is TRBJ2-4 and V is TRBV19; TRBD1 might be the D (6 bases). Germline V CDR1 and CDR2: LNHDA, SQIVND (reference sequence). V shed 4 bases and J shed 0 bases, with 16 bases lying between them. This CDR3 has 17 amino acids.

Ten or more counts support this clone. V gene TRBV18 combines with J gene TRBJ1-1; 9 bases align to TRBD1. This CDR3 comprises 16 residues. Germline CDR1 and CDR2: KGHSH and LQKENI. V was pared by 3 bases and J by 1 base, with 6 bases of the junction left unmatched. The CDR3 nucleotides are TGTGCCAGCTCACCTTATCGGACAGGGGCGAACACTGAAGCTTTCTTT. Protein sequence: CASSPYRTGANTEAFF.

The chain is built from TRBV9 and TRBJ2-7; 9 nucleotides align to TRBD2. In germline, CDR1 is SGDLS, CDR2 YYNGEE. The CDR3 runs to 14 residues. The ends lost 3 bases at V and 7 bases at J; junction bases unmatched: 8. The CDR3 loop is CASSAPGLAGEQYF. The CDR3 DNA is TGTGCCAGCAGCGCTCCGGGACTAGCTGGTGAGCAGTACTTC.

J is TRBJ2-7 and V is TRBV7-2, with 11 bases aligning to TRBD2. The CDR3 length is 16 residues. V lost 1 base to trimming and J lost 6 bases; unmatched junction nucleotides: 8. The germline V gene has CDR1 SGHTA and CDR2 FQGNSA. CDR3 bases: TGTGCCAGCAGCTTAGGTCCCGGGACTAGCGGCCTCGAGCAGTACTTC. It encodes CASSLGPGTSGLEQYF. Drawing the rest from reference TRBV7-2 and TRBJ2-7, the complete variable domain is GAGVSQSPSNKVTEKGKDVELRCDPISGHTALYWYRQSLGQGLEFLIYFQGNSAPDKSGLPSDRFSAERTGGSVSTLTIQRTQQEDSAVYLCASSLGPGTSGLEQYFGPGTRLTVT.

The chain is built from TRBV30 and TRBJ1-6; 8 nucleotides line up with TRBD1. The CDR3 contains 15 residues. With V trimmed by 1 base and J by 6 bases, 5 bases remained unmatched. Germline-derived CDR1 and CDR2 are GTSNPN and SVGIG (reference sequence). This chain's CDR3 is CAWSAIGQGNSPLHF. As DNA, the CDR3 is TGTGCCTGGAGTGCCATAGGACAGGGTAATTCACCCCTCCACTTT.

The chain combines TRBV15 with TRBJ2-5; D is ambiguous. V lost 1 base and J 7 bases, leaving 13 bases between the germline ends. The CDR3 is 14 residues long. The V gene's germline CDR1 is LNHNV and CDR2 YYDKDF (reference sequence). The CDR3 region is CATSRGNSEGTQYF. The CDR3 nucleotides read TGTGCCACCAGCAGAGGTAACAGTGAAGGGACCCAGTACTTC.

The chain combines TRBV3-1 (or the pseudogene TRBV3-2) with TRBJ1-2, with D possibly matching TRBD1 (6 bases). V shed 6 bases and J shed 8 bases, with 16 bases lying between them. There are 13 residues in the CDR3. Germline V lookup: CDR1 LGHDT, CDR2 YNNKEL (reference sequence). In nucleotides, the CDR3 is TGTGCCAGCAGTGCCCAGGGGATAGGGGGCTACACCTTC. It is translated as CASSAQGIGGYTF.

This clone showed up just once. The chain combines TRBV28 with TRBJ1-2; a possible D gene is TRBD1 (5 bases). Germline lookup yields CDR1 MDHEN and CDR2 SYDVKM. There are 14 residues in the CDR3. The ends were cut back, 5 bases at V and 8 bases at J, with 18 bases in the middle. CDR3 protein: CASSPSDHTGGYTF. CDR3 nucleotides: TGTGCCAGCAGTCCATCCGACCACACAGGAGGCTACACCTTC.

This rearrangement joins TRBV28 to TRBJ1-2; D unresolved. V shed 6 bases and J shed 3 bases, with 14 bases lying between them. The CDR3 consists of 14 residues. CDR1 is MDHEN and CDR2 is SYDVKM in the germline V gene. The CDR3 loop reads CASRGAVLYYGYTF. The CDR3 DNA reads TGTGCCAGCAGAGGCGCGGTTCTTTACTATGGCTACACCTTC.

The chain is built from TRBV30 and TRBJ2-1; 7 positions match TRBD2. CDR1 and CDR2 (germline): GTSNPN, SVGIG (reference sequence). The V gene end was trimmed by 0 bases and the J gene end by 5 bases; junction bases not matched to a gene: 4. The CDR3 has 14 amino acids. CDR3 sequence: CAWSVGTTDNEQFF. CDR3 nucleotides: TGTGCCTGGAGTGTAGGGACTACGGACAATGAGCAGTTCTTC.

The chain's CDR3 is CASRPGEVTYEQYF. The CDR3 DNA is TGTGCCAGCAGGCCCGGGGAGGTTACCTACGAGCAGTACTTC. The chain has TRBV2 and TRBJ2-7; weak D call: TRBD2 (6 bases). The CDR3 runs 14 residues. CDR1 and CDR2 (germline): SNHLY, FYNNEI. Trimming removed 6 bases at V and 2 bases at J, with 14 bases between. Looking up the rest from reference TRBV2 and TRBJ2-7 gives the full variable domain: EPEVTQTPSHQVTQMGQEVILRCVPISNHLYFYWYRQILGQKVEFLVSFYNNEISEKSEIFDDQFSVERPDGSNFTLKIRSTKLEDSAMYFCASRPGEVTYEQYFGPGTRLTVT.

DNA of the CDR3: TGTGCCAGTAGTATTCCCGGGACTAGCGCTGCCTACAATGAGCAGTTCTTC. As protein: CASSIPGTSAAYNEQFF. J is TRBJ2-1 and V is TRBV19; 10 bases are a match to TRBD2. The J segment lost 2 bases and the V segment lost 3 bases, leaving 7 bases of the junction unmatched. The CDR3 runs to 17 residues. CDR1 and CDR2 (germline): LNHDA, SQIVND (reference sequence).

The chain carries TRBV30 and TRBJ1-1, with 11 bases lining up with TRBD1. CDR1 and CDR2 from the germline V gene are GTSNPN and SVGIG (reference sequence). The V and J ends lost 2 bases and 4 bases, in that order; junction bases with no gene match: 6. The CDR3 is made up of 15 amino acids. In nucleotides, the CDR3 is TGTGCCTGGAGTCAACCGGGACAGGGGGGCACTGAAGCTTTCTTT. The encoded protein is CAWSQPGQGGTEAFF.

CDR3: CASSPPGGVVLTF. The DNA for the CDR3 is TGTGCCAGCTCACCCCCGGGAGGGGTCGTCCTGACTTTC. The rearrangement links TRBV18 to TRBJ2-6, with 8 bases lining up with TRBD2. V was pared by 3 bases and J by 12 bases, with 4 bases of the junction left unmatched. CDR1 is KGHSH and CDR2 is LQKENI in the germline V gene. The CDR3 totals 13 residues.